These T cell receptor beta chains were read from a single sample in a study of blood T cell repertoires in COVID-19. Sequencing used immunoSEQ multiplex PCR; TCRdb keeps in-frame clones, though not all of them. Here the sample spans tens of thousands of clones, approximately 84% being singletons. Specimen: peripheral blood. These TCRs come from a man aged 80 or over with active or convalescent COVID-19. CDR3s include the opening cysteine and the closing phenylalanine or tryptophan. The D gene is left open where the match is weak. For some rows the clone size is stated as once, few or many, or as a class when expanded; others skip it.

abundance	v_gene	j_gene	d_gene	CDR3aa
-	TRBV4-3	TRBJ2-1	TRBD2	CASSPLGVAGNTEQFF
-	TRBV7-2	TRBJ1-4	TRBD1	CASSLVGQGEKLFF
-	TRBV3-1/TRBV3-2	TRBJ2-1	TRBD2	CASSPGLAGSGEQFF
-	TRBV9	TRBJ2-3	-	CASSVEGGRKDTQYF
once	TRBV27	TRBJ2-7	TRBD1	CASSPGTGLPHEQYF
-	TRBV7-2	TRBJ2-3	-	CASSSGEADTQYF
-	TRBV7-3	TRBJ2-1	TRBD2	CASSPKAGGGYNEQFF
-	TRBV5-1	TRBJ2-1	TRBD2	CASKTSSGKSSYNEQFF
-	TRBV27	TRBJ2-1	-	CASKIAVGLEQFF
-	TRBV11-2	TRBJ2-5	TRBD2	CASSTVAGLFPRGETQYF
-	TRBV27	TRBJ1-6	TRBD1	CASSSQPGQDNSPLHF
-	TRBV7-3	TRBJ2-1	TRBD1	CASSSSGQTYNEQFF
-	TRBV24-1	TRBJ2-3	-	CATSDLRVGPRSTDTQYF
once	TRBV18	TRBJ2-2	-	CASSPGTLNTGELFF
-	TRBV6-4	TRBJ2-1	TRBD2	CASSETSGSVNEQFF
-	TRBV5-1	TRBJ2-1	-	CASSATGPYNEQFF
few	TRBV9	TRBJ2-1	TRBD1	CASSVLGQGYNEQFF
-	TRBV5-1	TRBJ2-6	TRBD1	CASTDRGHTPGANVLTF
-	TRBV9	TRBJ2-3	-	CASSVVSGNPTDTQYF
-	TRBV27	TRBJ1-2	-	CASSYSQGPNYGYTF
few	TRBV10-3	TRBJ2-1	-	CAIRGSGTQAYNEQFF
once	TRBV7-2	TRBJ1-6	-	CASSLEQLNSPLHF
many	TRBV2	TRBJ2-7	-	CASRQQGLSYEQYF
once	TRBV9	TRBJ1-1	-	CASSVVNREAFF
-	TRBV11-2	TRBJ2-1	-	CASTPRGFGEQFF
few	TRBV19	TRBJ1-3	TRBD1	CASSIARRQGSSGNTIYF
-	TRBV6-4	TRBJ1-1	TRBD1	CASRRTGDLGDEAFF
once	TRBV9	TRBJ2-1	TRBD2	CASSSGRAGEQFF
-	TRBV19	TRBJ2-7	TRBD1	CASKPGQGAPYEQYF
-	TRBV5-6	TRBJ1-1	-	CASSPLRTDNTEAFF
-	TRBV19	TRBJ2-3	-	CASSIARDNTDTQYF
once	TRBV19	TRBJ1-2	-	CASAIGGTVNGYTF
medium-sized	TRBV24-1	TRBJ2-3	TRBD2	CATSDETSGGTRTDTQYF
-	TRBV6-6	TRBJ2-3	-	CASSVRGLGTDTQYF
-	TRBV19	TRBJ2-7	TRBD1	CASSKTGTGREQYF
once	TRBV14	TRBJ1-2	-	CASSQAGEWYSGYTF
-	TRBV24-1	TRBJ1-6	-	CATSAPCKEGSDSPLHF